This T cell receptor beta chain originates from a study of CD8 T cells in Susac syndrome. About the study: There were Susac syndrome patients who were therapy-naive at blood draw, others on corticosteroids, and others on intravenous immunoglobulin alone.

RNA was extracted with the RNeasy kit, and a quantity of 0.5 to 1 ug was reverse transcribed using random hexamers. Amplification of TCR beta CDR3 across 54 Vbeta and 13 Jbeta was performed with immunoSEQ multiplex PCR. One entry per CDR3 protein results from TCRdb running MiXCR on the immunoSEQ multiplex PCR reads. The sample comprises 110,000 to 150,000 distinct CDR3 sequences, approximately 96% of which are singletons, and 0.075% to 0.09% rests with the top ten. Germline-derived CDR1 and CDR2 are MNHNS and SASEGT. The CDR3 spans 17 residues. Unmatched junction bases numbered 11, after V lost 6 bases and J lost 1 base.

The source of this sequence is a human donor with Susac syndrome. The chain carries TRBV6-1 and TRBJ2-2; the match to TRBD2 covers 7 bases. The sequencing input was CD4+ T cells from PBMCs. The CDR3 is CASSLLGLAVNTGELFF. Written as DNA, the CDR3 is TGTGCCAGCAGCCTATTGGGGCTAGCGGTGAACACCGGGGAGCTGTTTTTT.